Shown below are 25 T cell receptor beta chains from a single sample sequenced in a study of T-cell reconstitution after alpha-beta-depleted transplantation in children. The authors prepared the TCRbeta library with unique molecular identifiers. Using its own MiXCR run on the PCR reads, TCRdb lists one record per CDR3 protein. The sample records about 540,000 distinct CDR3 sequences, around 27% being singletons. This sample comprised PBMCs, obtained before TCRalphabeta/CD19-depleted stem cell transplant. The source is a boy in the first two years of life with Wiskott-Aldrich syndrome, due to receive a stem cell transplant.

Remarks on this clonotype: The junction shows a germline mismatch at one end, possibly a read error. The chain employs TRBV11-2 and TRBJ2-1; a possible D gene is TRBD2 (6 bases). This CDR3 region has 16 residues. The V gene's germline CDR1 is SGHAT and CDR2 FQNNGV. CDR3 nucleotides: TGTGCCAGCAGCTTAGGGGCGGGGTATAGAGGGGATGAGCGGTTCTTC. This sequence encodes CASSLGAGYRGDERFF. The whole variable domain, filled in from reference TRBV11-2 and TRBJ2-1, reads EAGVAQSPRYKIIEKRQSVAFWCNPISGHATLYWYQQILGQGPKLLIQFQNNGVVDDSQLPKDRFSAERLKGVDSTLKIQPAKLEDSAVYLCASSLGAGYRGDERFFGPGTRLTVL.

This clonotype has a handful of counts. The gene calls are TRBV5-1 and TRBJ2-7; 8 bases match TRBD2. The V gene's germline CDR1 is SGHRS and CDR2 YFSETQ. The CDR3 has 16 residues. V lost 0 bases, J lost 0 bases, and 5 bases stayed unmatched. The CDR3 loop is CASSLGAGDHSYEQYF. CDR3 DNA: TGCGCCAGCAGCTTGGGAGCGGGAGACCACTCCTACGAGCAGTACTTC.

This clonotype was picked up a small number of times. The gene calls are TRBV20-1 and TRBJ2-3; 7 nucleotides agree with TRBD2. V gave up 5 bases and J gave up 2 bases; unmatched junction bases: 1. This CDR3 has 12 amino acids. CDR1 and CDR2 from the germline V gene are DFQATT and SNEGSKA (reference sequence). CDR3 in amino acids: CSAGLVTDTQYF. The CDR3 DNA sequence: TGCAGTGCTGGACTAGTCACAGATACGCAGTATTTT.

The chain has TRBV6-5 and TRBJ2-1, with a tentative D call TRBD2 (5 bases). The germline V gene has CDR1 MNHEY and CDR2 SVGAGI. The CDR3 runs 15 residues. Deletions cut 2 bases from V and 9 bases from J, with 17 bases between. The CDR3 DNA reads TGTGCCAGCAGTTACCCCCTTTGGGCCGGAGGTGAGCAGTTCTTC. Amino acid sequence: CASSYPLWAGGEQFF.

The J gene is TRBJ2-2, the V gene TRBV20-1; 9 nucleotides line up with TRBD2. With V trimmed by 0 bases and J by 1 base, 3 bases remained unmatched. This CDR3 region has 16 residues. In germline, CDR1 is DFQATT, CDR2 SNEGSKA (reference sequence). The CDR3 loop reads CSARDILAGNTGELFF. The CDR3, as DNA: TGCAGTGCTAGAGATATACTAGCGGGGAACACCGGGGAGCTGTTTTTT.

The genes are TRBV10-3 and TRBJ1-1; no clear D. The CDR3 contains 13 residues. Germline-derived CDR1 and CDR2 are ENHRY and SYGVKD. The V end was cut by 2 bases, the J end by 1 base, with 5 bases between. CDR3 in amino acids: CAISESENTEAFF. CDR3 DNA sequence: TGTGCCATCAGTGAGAGTGAGAACACTGAAGCTTTCTTT.

The rearrangement joins TRBV10-3 to TRBJ2-1, with D possibly TRBD2 on 6 matching bases. CDR1 and CDR2 (germline): ENHRY, SYGVKD. The CDR3 is 15 amino acids. V dropped 4 bases and J dropped 7 bases, with 17 bases sitting between them. This chain's CDR3 is CAISVGTQGQNEQFF. As DNA, the CDR3 is TGTGCCATCAGTGTAGGGACTCAAGGCCAGAATGAGCAGTTCTTC.

This clonotype appeared a few times. Compared with germline, one end of the junction differs, possibly owing to a read error. This sequence joins TRBV2 and TRBJ2-7; D is ambiguous. CDR1 SNHLY and CDR2 FYNNEI come from the germline V gene. The CDR3 sequence is 13 residues long. CDR3 region: CASSEALSHEQYF. The CDR3 DNA reads as TGTGCCAGCAGTGAAGCTCTCTCCCACGAGCAGTACTTC.

This sequence joins TRBV10-1 and TRBJ2-7, with unresolved D. V was trimmed by 3 bases and J by 1 base, leaving 10 bases between them. Germline V gene data show CDR1 as WNHNN and CDR2 as SYGVQD (reference sequence). The CDR3 loop spans 14 amino acids. CDR3 nucleotide sequence: TGCGCCAGCAGTGACCGTACTAAATCCTACGAGCAGTACTTC. This codes for CASSDRTKSYEQYF.

The chain is built from TRBV12-3 or TRBV12-4 and TRBJ1-1, with D hard to call. V lost 7 bases to trimming and J lost 0 bases, with 21 bases between them. The CDR3 is made up of 17 amino acids. CDR3 nucleotides: TGTGCCAGCACCTCGGGCCTTATCCCGAAGATGAACACTGAAGCTTTCTTT. The encoded protein is CASTSGLIPKMNTEAFF.

V and J are TRBV5-1 and TRBJ2-5; 8 nucleotides agree with TRBD1. The CDR3 spans 16 residues. Germline V gene sequence: CDR1 SGHRS, CDR2 YFSETQ. J was trimmed by 5 bases and V by 0 bases; bases with no gene match: 9. The CDR3 nucleotides read TGCGCCAGCAGCTTGGCCCCAGGGGGCGCGGGGGAGACCCAGTACTTC. As protein: CASSLAPGGAGETQYF. The whole variable domain, remainder taken from reference TRBV5-1 and TRBJ2-5, is KAGVTQTPRYLIKTRGQQVTLSCSPISGHRSVSWYQQTPGQGLQFLFEYFSETQRNKGNFPGRFSGRQFSNSRSEMNVSTLELGDSALYLCASSLAPGGAGETQYFGPGTRLLVL.

The rearrangement joins TRBV5-1 to TRBJ2-5; D may be TRBD1 (5 bases). Germline V CDR1 and CDR2: SGHRS, YFSETQ. V lost 4 bases and J 3 bases, leaving 16 bases between the germline ends. There are 15 residues in the CDR3. The CDR3 loop is CASSQDPRQKETQYF. Written as DNA, the CDR3 is TGCGCCAGCAGCCAAGACCCGCGACAGAAAGAGACCCAGTACTTC.

CDR3 residues: CASSIVRLAGVDNEQFF. As DNA, the CDR3 is TGTGCCAGTAGTATAGTCCGACTAGCGGGAGTGGATAATGAGCAGTTCTTC. The chain has TRBV19 and TRBJ2-1, with 12 bases identical to TRBD2. V was pared by 1 base and J by 7 bases, with 8 bases of the junction left unmatched. Germline V gives CDR1 LNHDA, CDR2 SQIVND (reference sequence). The CDR3 is 17 amino acids.

V usage is TRBV20-1 and J usage is TRBJ2-1; D is possibly TRBD1 (5 bases). CDR1 is DFQATT and CDR2 is SNEGSKA in the germline V gene (reference sequence). The germline V and J ends were trimmed by 3 bases and 0 bases, with 9 bases remaining between them. This CDR3 has 14 amino acids. The CDR3 sequence is CSASGARSYNEQFF. CDR3 coding DNA: TGCAGTGCTAGTGGGGCGCGCTCCTACAATGAGCAGTTCTTC.

The table lists this clonotype with a few counts. V is TRBV12-3 or TRBV12-4 and J is TRBJ2-5; D unclear. The CDR3 extends over 14 amino acids. Trimming removed 3 bases from V and 4 bases from J, with 12 bases in between. CDR3: CASSFGGRPETQYF. CDR3 DNA sequence: TGTGCCAGCAGTTTTGGCGGCAGGCCAGAGACCCAGTACTTC.

The chain joins TRBV4-1 to TRBJ2-3, with a weak D call TRBD2 (5 bases). Trimming took off 0 bases at V and 3 bases at J, with 7 bases between the two ends. CDR3 length: 14 amino acids. Germline CDR1 reads MGHRA; CDR2 reads YSYEKL. The CDR3 DNA follows: TGCGCCAGCAGCCAAGATGTAGCGACAGATACGCAGTATTTT. Amino acid sequence: CASSQDVATDTQYF.

This clonotype has just a few counts. The rearrangement links TRBV5-1 to TRBJ1-1; D is unclear. Germline CDR1 is SGHRS and CDR2 is YFSETQ. This CDR3 is built from 11 residues. V shed 5 bases and J shed 8 bases, with 10 bases lying between them. The chain's CDR3 is CASRQNEEAFF. Written as DNA, the CDR3 is TGCGCCAGCAGACAAAATGAGGAAGCTTTCTTT.

The V and J genes are TRBV20-1 and TRBJ2-4, with 7 nucleotides matching TRBD1. There are 15 residues in the CDR3. Trimming cost V 1 base and J 9 bases; bases outside gene matches: 12. Germline V lookup: CDR1 DFQATT, CDR2 SNEGSKA (reference sequence). The CDR3 reads CSARGSPRGLFIQYF. CDR3 in DNA: TGCAGTGCTAGAGGAAGTCCTAGGGGGCTTTTCATTCAGTACTTC.

The V and J genes are TRBV10-3 and TRBJ1-1, with D possibly TRBD1 on 5 matching bases. Germline V gives CDR1 ENHRY, CDR2 SYGVKD. V was cut by 6 bases and J by 4 bases, with 6 bases left in between. The CDR3 is made up of 11 amino acids. CDR3 in amino acids: CAIRGVTEAFF. CDR3 DNA sequence: TGTGCCATCAGGGGGGTCACTGAAGCTTTCTTT.

The chain has TRBV5-6 and TRBJ2-6, with D perhaps TRBD1 (7 bases). This CDR3 spans 17 amino acids. The germline V gene has CDR1 SGHDT and CDR2 YYEEEE. Between the trimmed V and J ends, which lost 5 bases and 0 bases, there was a span of 15 bases. The CDR3 here is CASSVEGASSGANVLTF. DNA of the CDR3: TGTGCCAGCAGTGTGGAGGGGGCGAGCTCTGGGGCCAACGTCCTGACTTTC.

Of note for this clonotype: This may stem from a read error, because a much larger clone lies one nucleotide away. The chain joins TRBV5-1 to TRBJ1-1, with D unclear. CDR3 length: 13 amino acids. The germline gives CDR1 SGHRS, CDR2 YFSETQ. The V gene lost 2 bases and the J gene lost 1 base, with 6 bases spanning the gap. CDR3 DNA: TGCGCCAGCAGCTTTTGGGAGAACACTGAAGCTTTCTTT. Its protein is CASSFWENTEAFF.

This clonotype showed up just a few times. The rearrangement links TRBV10-3 to TRBJ2-5; 7 nucleotides align to TRBD1. J was trimmed by 1 base and V by 1 base; bases with no gene match: 15. Germline V gives CDR1 ENHRY, CDR2 SYGVKD. The CDR3 is made up of 19 amino acids. This chain's CDR3 is CAISEYYRSGTDFQETQYF. CDR3 coding DNA: TGTGCCATCAGTGAGTACTACCGTTCCGGGACAGATTTCCAAGAGACCCAGTACTTC.

The V gene is TRBV7-9, the J gene TRBJ2-6; D not resolved. Germline assignment: CDR1 SEHNR and CDR2 FQNEAQ (reference sequence). This CDR3 contains 14 residues. V dropped 2 bases and J dropped 2 bases, with 4 bases sitting between them. The CDR3 here is CASSLLPGANVLTF. CDR3 nucleotides: TGTGCCAGCAGCTTATTGCCTGGGGCCAACGTCCTGACTTTC.

V usage is TRBV6-2 or TRBV6-3 and J usage is TRBJ2-1; 7 nucleotides line up with TRBD2. Germline loops: CDR1 MNHEY, CDR2 SVGEGT. The V segment lost 2 bases and the J segment 6 bases; nucleotides outside the gene matches: 22. This CDR3 has 20 amino acids. CDR3 nucleotide sequence: TGTGCCAGCAGTTACCGTCGGTTTGGGGCGGGAGTAGTTATGGGCAATGAGCAGTTCTTC. As protein: CASSYRRFGAGVVMGNEQFF.

This clonotype has just a few counts. The V and J genes are TRBV3-1 and TRBJ2-1, with D unclear. This CDR3 contains 12 residues. Germline CDR1 and CDR2: LGHDT and YNNKEL (reference sequence). The germline V and J ends were trimmed by 1 base and 5 bases, with 3 bases remaining between them. This CDR3 reads CASSQADNEQFF. DNA of the CDR3: TGTGCCAGCAGCCAAGCCGACAATGAGCAGTTCTTC.